What follows are 19 T cell receptor beta chains derived from one specimen sequenced in a study of T cell responses to AZD1222 COVID-19 vaccine. Data came from immunoSEQ multiplex PCR; TCRdb stores just in-frame clones and leaves some out. The table shows over 100,000 clones, with about 80% occurring only once. Sequences were derived from peripheral blood, sampled on day 0 of AZD1222 vaccination. These receptors all come from an adult in good health.

The chain is built from TRBV28 and TRBJ2-3; 7 nucleotides line up with TRBD2. CDR3 length equals 14 residues. The V and J ends lost 7 bases and 4 bases, in that order; junction bases with no gene match: 8. The germline V gene encodes CDR1 MDHEN and CDR2 SYDVKM. CDR3 coding DNA: TGTGCCAGCAAGGCGCGGGAGCGAGCAGATACGCAGTATTTT. This gives the protein CASKARERADTQYF.

V usage is TRBV6-5 and J usage is TRBJ1-6; D may be TRBD1 (5 bases). Germline V CDR1 and CDR2: MNHEY, SVGAGI. There are 15 residues in the CDR3. V was pared by 0 bases and J by 10 bases, with 13 bases between. CDR3 nucleotides: TGTGCCAGCAGTTACTCGGGGGGTCTCGGATCACCCCTCCACTTT. It codes for CASSYSGGLGSPLHF.

The rearrangement joins TRBV15 to TRBJ2-7, with 10 bases that match TRBD2. The CDR3 loop spans 14 amino acids. Losses at the gene ends were 1 base for V and 3 bases for J; bases not matched to a gene: 0. The germline CDR1 and CDR2 sequences are LNHNV and YYDKDF (reference sequence). The CDR3 DNA is TGTGCCACCAGCAGAGGGACTAGCGGCTACGAGCAGTACTTC. Amino acid sequence: CATSRGTSGYEQYF. Using reference TRBV15 and TRBJ2-7 for the parts outside the CDR3, the full variable domain is DAMVIQNPRYQVTQFGKPVTLSCSQTLNHNVMYWYQQKSSQAPKLLFHYYDKDFNNEADTPDNFQSRRPNTSFCFLDIRSPGLGDTAMYLCATSRGTSGYEQYFGPGTRLTVT.

This clone was seen more than once but under ten times. The chain combines TRBV6-5 with TRBJ2-1; the match to TRBD2 covers 10 bases. CDR1 is MNHEY, CDR2 SVGAGI, per germline. The length of the CDR3 is 14 residues. J gave up 13 bases and V 6 bases, and 12 bases lay outside the gene matches. CDR3 DNA: TGTGCCAGCAGCCCCCAGCGGGGGGGCCAGGCACAGTTCTTC. It encodes CASSPQRGGQAQFF.

The chain uses TRBV4-2 and TRBJ2-5, with TRBD1 identical over 10 bases. The germline V gene encodes CDR1 LGHNA and CDR2 YNFKEQ. CDR3 length: 15 amino acids. V lost 4 bases to trimming and J lost 5 bases; unmatched junction nucleotides: 7. The DNA of the CDR3 is TGTGCCAGCAGCCCACGACAGGGGGCCTGGGAGACCCAGTACTTC. As protein: CASSPRQGAWETQYF.

The J gene is TRBJ2-4, the V gene TRBV4-2; maybe TRBD1 (7 bases). Germline CDR1 reads LGHNA; CDR2 reads YNFKEQ. Trimming removed 0 bases from V and 5 bases from J, with 17 bases in between. The CDR3 spans 17 residues. The CDR3 region is CASSQDIPGGLQNIQYF. The DNA of the CDR3 is TGTGCCAGCAGCCAAGATATCCCAGGGGGGCTCCAAAACATTCAGTACTTC.

This chain links TRBV19 with TRBJ2-6; 7 bases fit TRBD1. From germline, CDR1 is LNHDA and CDR2 SQIVND (reference sequence). The length of the CDR3 is 18 residues. The V segment lost 4 bases and the J segment 0 bases; nucleotides outside the gene matches: 9. CDR3 in DNA: TGTGCCAGTAGTAGGGGGACAGCCTTTATCTCTGGGGCCAACGTCCTGACTTTC. It yields the protein CASSRGTAFISGANVLTF.

This chain connects TRBV7-9 to TRBJ1-1, with TRBD1 as a possible D gene (5 bases). CDR3 size: 17 residues. The V end lost 4 bases, the J end lost 0 bases, and 18 bases lay between the germline ends. Germline assignment: CDR1 SEHNR and CDR2 FQNEAQ (reference sequence). The CDR3 DNA follows: TGTGCCAGCAGCTCTGCCTGGACACGAAGCATGAACACTGAAGCTTTCTTT. Translated: CASSSAWTRSMNTEAFF.

This clone was found once. This chain connects TRBV7-2 to TRBJ2-7, with D perhaps TRBD1 or TRBD2 (5 bases each). The germline V gene has CDR1 SGHTA and CDR2 FQGNSA. Trimming shortened V by 1 base and J by 0 bases, and 13 bases separated the two germline ends. This CDR3 has 16 amino acids. Written as DNA, the CDR3 is TGTGCCAGCAGCTTAGAGTTCGGGGCTTCCTCCTACGAGCAGTACTTC. It translates to CASSLEFGASSYEQYF.

This clone was detected only once. The chain is built from TRBV5-1 and TRBJ2-7; D remains unclear. V gave up 2 bases and J gave up 3 bases, with 6 bases separating them. Germline V gene lookup returns CDR1 SGHRS and CDR2 YFSETQ. The CDR3 runs 12 residues. CDR3 DNA sequence: TGCGCCAGCAGCTTAGGGAACTACGAGCAGTACTTC. Amino acids: CASSLGNYEQYF.

The chain links TRBV3-1 (or the pseudogene TRBV3-2) to TRBJ1-4; weak D call: TRBD1 (5 bases). This CDR3 has 14 amino acids. Trimming shortened V by 4 bases and J by 7 bases, and 13 bases separated the two germline ends. Per the germline V gene, CDR1 is LGHDT and CDR2 is YNNKEL (reference sequence). CDR3 nucleotide sequence: TGTGCCAGCAGCCGGGACCACTTGGGTGAAAAACTGTTTTTT. It yields the protein CASSRDHLGEKLFF.

The chain has TRBV9 and TRBJ1-2, with a tentative D call TRBD1 (5 bases). This CDR3 is built from 12 residues. With 4 bases removed from V and 9 bases from J, the gap between germline ends came to 13 bases. Germline CDR1 reads SGDLS; CDR2 reads YYNGEE. CDR3 protein: CASSRDGGSYTF. In DNA form, the CDR3 reads TGTGCCAGCAGCCGCGACGGGGGTAGCTACACCTTC.

In nucleotides, the CDR3 is TGCGCCAGCAGCCAAGAGACGGCTGTTAGCAATCAGCCCCAGCATTTT. Translation: CASSQETAVSNQPQHF. V usage is TRBV4-1 and J usage is TRBJ1-5; no clear D. The germline CDR1 and CDR2 sequences are MGHRA and YSYEKL. V was pared by 0 bases and J by 0 bases, with 9 bases between. This CDR3 region has 16 residues.

This rearrangement joins TRBV2 to TRBJ2-7; weak D call: TRBD2 (5 bases). The germline V gene encodes CDR1 SNHLY and CDR2 FYNNEI. Trimming shortened V by 3 bases and J by 3 bases, and 6 bases separated the two germline ends. CDR3 length: 12 residues. In DNA, the CDR3 is TGTGCCAGCAGTGATGAGGGCTACGAGCAGTACTTC. Translation gives CASSDEGYEQYF.

The chain joins TRBV5-6 to TRBJ1-5; 8 nucleotides agree with TRBD1. The CDR3 has 14 amino acids. CDR1 SGHDT and CDR2 YYEEEE come from the germline V gene. Trimming took 5 bases from V and 5 from J; bases not matched to a gene: 6. CDR3 bases: TGTGCCAGCAGTCGGGACAGGTTTGATCAGCCCCAGCATTTT. Encoded protein: CASSRDRFDQPQHF.

The V and J genes are TRBV7-9 and TRBJ1-4; D might be TRBD1 (6 bases). Trimming cost V 0 bases and J 2 bases, with 10 bases left between them. From germline, CDR1 is SEHNR and CDR2 FQNEAQ (reference sequence). The CDR3 spans 16 residues. The CDR3 DNA follows: TGTGCCAGCAGCTTAGCGCTGGGGGCTACTAATGAAAAACTGTTTTTT. Translating gives CASSLALGATNEKLFF. The full variable domain, rest sourced from reference TRBV7-9 and TRBJ1-4, is DTGVSQNPRHKITKRGQNVTFRCDPISEHNRLYWYRQTLGQGPEFLTYFQNEAQLEKSRLLSDRFSAERPKGSFSTLEIQRTEQGDSAMYLCASSLALGATNEKLFFGSGTQLSVL.

The V and J genes are TRBV6-1 and TRBJ1-4, with unresolved D. The CDR3 loop spans 15 amino acids. The ends were cut back, 2 bases at V and 3 bases at J, with 10 bases in the middle. Germline V CDR1 and CDR2: MNHNS, SASEGT. The CDR3 here is CASSEFWGANEKLFF. CDR3 in DNA: TGTGCCAGCAGTGAATTTTGGGGAGCTAATGAAAAACTGTTTTTT.

About this clone: It is likely a read error, because the conserved phenylalanine at the end of the CDR3 is missing. The V and J genes are TRBV19 and TRBJ1-5, with TRBD1 matching 9 bases. The CDR3 loop spans 16 amino acids. The V gene's germline CDR1 is LNHDA and CDR2 SQIVND (reference sequence). The V and J ends lost 5 bases and 0 bases, in that order; junction bases with no gene match: 5. Here the CDR3 reads CASSARQGVSNQPQHL. CDR3 sequence (DNA): TGTGCCAGTAGTGCGCGACAGGGGGTTAGCAATCAGCCCCAGCATTTA.

The chain has TRBV28 and TRBJ1-1; D is undetermined. This CDR3 region has 14 residues. Germline V gene data show CDR1 as MDHEN and CDR2 as SYDVKM. The germline V and J ends were trimmed by 6 bases and 8 bases, with 19 bases remaining between them. Here the CDR3 reads CASRPSGSLREAFF. The CDR3 DNA follows: TGTGCCAGCAGACCCTCGGGGTCTCTCCGAGAAGCTTTCTTT. Supplemented by reference TRBV28 and TRBJ1-1, the full variable domain reads DVKVTQSSRYLVKRTGEKVFLECVQDMDHENMFWYRQDPGLGLRLIYFSYDVKMKEKGDIPEGYSVSREKKERFSLILESASTNQTSMYLCASRPSGSLREAFFGQGTRLTVV.